These 29 T cell receptor beta chains were all obtained from the same sample, sequenced in a study of control samples from healthy donors and cancer patients (dated by TCRdb to about 2020). The library was made by the immunoSEQ multiplex PCR assay. The source is immuneACCESS, and TCRdb retained only in-frame sequences with V and J called. Part of the clones is not carried over; for the studies checked, unresolved V genes explain less than half of this, and the remainder is unexplained. The sample profile shows approximately 94,000 clones; about 81% of them were found once. The ten biggest clones cover around 40% of the sample. Sequencing input: PBMCs. These receptors originate from a man between 65 and 85 years old with lung cancer.

This chain links TRBV6-5 with TRBJ1-5; D remains ambiguous. Germline CDR1 and CDR2: MNHEY and SVGAGI. The CDR3 contains 14 residues. V lost 5 bases, J lost 0 bases, and 8 bases lay in between. The CDR3 region is CASSRSVSNQPQHF. In DNA, the CDR3 is TGTGCCAGCAGTCGTAGCGTTAGCAATCAGCCCCAGCATTTT.

The rearrangement links TRBV6-4 to TRBJ2-1; D may match TRBD1 or TRBD2 (6 bases each). Trimming shortened V by 4 bases and J by 10 bases, and 14 bases separated the two germline ends. Germline V gene sequence: CDR1 MRHNA, CDR2 SNTAGT. This CDR3 has 13 residues. The CDR3 here is CASSGLRGREQFF. CDR3 DNA: TGTGCCAGCAGTGGCCTCCGGGGGCGGGAGCAGTTCTTC.

The chain is built from TRBV24-1 and TRBJ1-5; perhaps TRBD1 as D (5 bases). With 6 bases removed from V and 2 bases from J, the gap between germline ends came to 16 bases. CDR3 length: 16 residues. Germline V gene lookup returns CDR1 KGHDR and CDR2 SFDVKD. CDR3 sequence: CATSLSGREGNQPQHF. The CDR3 DNA follows: TGTGCCACCAGTCTGAGTGGCAGGGAGGGCAATCAGCCCCAGCATTTT.

The rearrangement uses TRBV5-6 and TRBJ1-1; 9 positions agree with TRBD1. V dropped 4 bases and J dropped 10; count of bases not matched to a gene: 11. CDR3 size: 14 residues. Germline CDR1 is SGHDT and CDR2 is YYEEEE. For the CDR3, the DNA is TGTGCCAGCAGCCTGGCCGGGACAGGGTTTGTAGCTTTCTTT. Its translation is CASSLAGTGFVAFF.

V gene TRBV30 combines with J gene TRBJ2-7; TRBD1 aligns across 7 bases. The CDR3 loop spans 13 amino acids. The germline CDR1 and CDR2 sequences are GTSNPN and SVGIG (reference sequence). Trimming removed 5 bases from V and 3 bases from J; junction bases left unmatched: 7. CDR3 protein: CAWSSGQLYEQYF. DNA of the CDR3: TGTGCCTGGTCCTCGGGACAGCTCTACGAGCAGTACTTC.

The genes are TRBV18 and TRBJ1-1; D is perhaps TRBD1 (6 bases). Deletions cut 3 bases from V and 1 base from J, with 12 bases between. CDR1 KGHSH and CDR2 LQKENI come from the germline V gene. This CDR3 spans 15 amino acids. The CDR3 is CASSPIRGENTEAFF. In nucleotides, the CDR3 is TGTGCCAGCTCACCTATTAGGGGGGAGAACACTGAAGCTTTCTTT.

V usage is TRBV24-1 and J usage is TRBJ2-1; 8 nucleotides align to TRBD1. In germline, CDR1 is KGHDR, CDR2 SFDVKD. Trimming removed 3 bases from V and 7 bases from J; junction bases left unmatched: 10. The CDR3 totals 16 residues. CDR3 protein: CATSDPRTGSVNEQFF. CDR3 coding DNA: TGTGCCACCAGTGATCCTAGGACAGGGTCGGTGAATGAGCAGTTCTTC.

J is TRBJ2-7 and V is TRBV7-2; D is uncertain. This CDR3 spans 14 amino acids. Per germline, CDR1 SGHTA and CDR2 FQGNSA. Trimming cost V 1 base and J 0 bases, with 7 bases left between them. CDR3 nucleotide sequence: TGTGCCAGCAGCTTAGGACTCAGCTCCTACGAGCAGTACTTC. Amino acid sequence: CASSLGLSSYEQYF.

V gene TRBV7-2 combines with J gene TRBJ2-7; TRBD2 matches 10 bases. Germline V gene lookup returns CDR1 SGHTA and CDR2 FQGNSA. The CDR3 sequence is 14 residues long. With 5 bases clipped from V and 7 bases from J, the junction kept 8 bases outside the gene matches. This chain's CDR3 is CASSTASGGREQYF. CDR3 in DNA: TGTGCCAGCAGCACGGCTAGCGGGGGACGGGAGCAGTACTTC.

The V gene is TRBV23-1, the J gene TRBJ2-7, with 7 bases aligning to TRBD2. TRBV23-1 is annotated as an ORF whose role is uncertain. Trimming at V came to 4 bases and at J to 5 bases, leaving 2 bases not matched to a gene. The CDR3 covers 12 residues. The CDR3 reads CASSPGTNEQYF. The CDR3 nucleotides read TGCGCCAGCAGTCCCGGGACTAACGAGCAGTACTTC.

The V and J genes are TRBV30 and TRBJ1-1; a possible D gene is TRBD1 (6 bases). The CDR3 totals 12 residues. The V end was cut by 2 bases, the J end by 8 bases, with 12 bases between. Germline CDR1 GTSNPN, CDR2 SVGIG (reference sequence). The CDR3 DNA sequence: TGTGCCTGGAGTACGCAGGGGAGGGAAGCTTTCTTT. Its translation is CAWSTQGREAFF.

The CDR3 loop is CASSYVGGPAEQYF. In DNA form, the CDR3 reads TGTGCCAGCAGCTATGTCGGGGGGCCGGCCGAGCAGTACTTC. V gene TRBV7-9 combines with J gene TRBJ2-7; tentatively, D is TRBD2 (7 bases). Germline V gene lookup returns CDR1 SEHNR and CDR2 FQNEAQ (reference sequence). This CDR3 region has 14 residues. V lost 4 bases and J 6 bases, leaving 16 bases between the germline ends.

The rearrangement uses TRBV7-6 and TRBJ2-1, with D possibly matching TRBD2 (6 bases). Germline lookup yields CDR1 SGHVS and CDR2 FNYEAQ. Trimming removed 5 bases at V and 4 bases at J, with 18 bases between. CDR3 length: 16 amino acids. The CDR3 is CASSPRWGDGYNEQFF. In DNA form, the CDR3 reads TGTGCCAGCAGCCCGAGGTGGGGGGACGGGTACAATGAGCAGTTCTTC.

V and J are TRBV3-1 (or the pseudogene TRBV3-2) and TRBJ2-1, with 7 positions matching TRBD2. V trimming: 0 bases; J trimming: 7 bases; junction bases outside the gene matches: 9. The CDR3 extends over 16 amino acids. CDR1 and CDR2 (germline): LGHDT, YNNKEL (reference sequence). Here the CDR3 DNA reads TGTGCCAGCAGCCAAGATCTCTCCGGGGGGTGGAATGAGCAGTTCTTC. It encodes CASSQDLSGGWNEQFF.

This clone was seen only a few times. The chain links TRBV6-5 to TRBJ1-4; TRBD1 might be the D (5 bases). With 5 bases removed from V and 3 bases from J, the gap between germline ends came to 10 bases. This CDR3 is built from 14 residues. CDR1 is MNHEY, CDR2 SVGAGI, per germline. In DNA, the CDR3 is TGTGCCAGCAGTATTCAGGGACCTAATGAAAAACTGTTTTTT. Protein product: CASSIQGPNEKLFF.

This clone occurred once. This rearrangement joins TRBV5-1 to TRBJ2-1; TRBD1 is a possible D gene (5 bases). The CDR3 spans 14 residues. V was pared by 4 bases and J by 4 bases, with 12 bases between. Germline values: CDR1 SGHRS, CDR2 YFSETQ. CDR3 loop: CASSATGEYNEQFF. CDR3 nucleotides: TGCGCCAGCAGCGCCACAGGAGAGTACAATGAGCAGTTCTTC. The entire variable domain, with the rest obtained from reference TRBV5-1 and TRBJ2-1, is as follows: KAGVTQTPRYLIKTRGQQVTLSCSPISGHRSVSWYQQTPGQGLQFLFEYFSETQRNKGNFPGRFSGRQFSNSRSEMNVSTLELGDSALYLCASSATGEYNEQFFGPGTRLTVL.

This clone showed up just once. The chain recombines TRBV6-5 with TRBJ1-6, with TRBD1 matching 8 bases. This CDR3 is 16 amino acids long. The germline V gene encodes CDR1 MNHEY and CDR2 SVGAGI. V was pared by 4 bases and J by 0 bases, with 2 bases of the junction left unmatched. The CDR3 DNA is TGTGCCAGCAGTTCCCAGGGGGCCTCCTATAATTCACCCCTCCACTTT. Its translation is CASSSQGASYNSPLHF.

This rearrangement joins TRBV7-2 to TRBJ2-2; TRBD1 agrees at 9 bases. J gave up 6 bases and V 1 base, and 0 bases lay outside the gene matches. The germline V gene has CDR1 SGHTA and CDR2 FQGNSA. The CDR3 extends over 14 amino acids. CDR3 amino acids: CASSLDRGPGELFF. As DNA, the CDR3 is TGTGCCAGCAGCTTAGACAGGGGGCCCGGGGAGCTGTTTTTT.

The J gene is TRBJ2-3, the V gene TRBV6-5; D is uncertain. The CDR3 is 12 residues long. Germline V gene sequence: CDR1 MNHEY, CDR2 SVGAGI. The ends were cut back, 6 bases at V and 5 bases at J, with 9 bases in the middle. The DNA for the CDR3 is TGTGCCAGCAGCCCGGACCGAGATACGCAGTATTTT. Translated, it gives CASSPDRDTQYF.

This chain links TRBV5-1 with TRBJ2-7; TRBD1 aligns across 10 bases. The junction had 13 bases not matched to a gene; V was cut back by 3 bases and J by 7 bases. CDR1 is SGHRS and CDR2 is YFSETQ in the germline V gene. The CDR3 runs 16 residues. This CDR3 is CASSSGPGQGWGEQYF. The CDR3 nucleotides read TGCGCCAGCAGCTCTGGACCGGGACAGGGGTGGGGTGAGCAGTACTTC.

V is TRBV7-9 and J is TRBJ1-1; TRBD1 matches 8 bases. Per the germline V gene, CDR1 is SEHNR and CDR2 is FQNEAQ (reference sequence). Germline trimming cut 3 bases from V and 0 bases from J; bases unmatched to any gene: 9. This CDR3 comprises 17 residues. CDR3 coding DNA: TGTGCCAGCAGCTTGTACCGGGACAGGACTCTGAACACTGAAGCTTTCTTT. Amino acids: CASSLYRDRTLNTEAFF.

The V and J genes are TRBV3-1 (or the pseudogene TRBV3-2) and TRBJ2-5; D ambiguous. Germline V gene lookup returns CDR1 LGHDT and CDR2 YNNKEL (reference sequence). V shed 0 bases and J shed 5 bases, with 13 bases lying between them. This CDR3 comprises 15 residues. CDR3 protein: CASSQDSGVGETQYF. The DNA of the CDR3 is TGTGCCAGCAGCCAAGATTCGGGTGTCGGTGAGACCCAGTACTTC.

This chain uses TRBV6-5 with TRBJ1-1; unclear D gene. V was trimmed by 7 bases and J by 6 bases, leaving 18 bases between them. The CDR3 length is 14 residues. CDR1 MNHEY and CDR2 SVGAGI come from the germline V gene. This chain's CDR3 is CASIPMLLGAEAFF. The CDR3 DNA is TGTGCCAGCATCCCTATGTTGTTGGGTGCTGAAGCTTTCTTT.

The CDR3 coding sequence is TGTGCCAGCAGTTCCCGGGACAGGGGCCTCTATGGCTACACCTTC. As protein: CASSSRDRGLYGYTF. The rearrangement joins TRBV28 to TRBJ1-2; 10 bases are shared with TRBD1. Trimming cost V 4 bases and J 4 bases; bases outside gene matches: 6. Germline lookup yields CDR1 MDHEN and CDR2 SYDVKM. The CDR3 runs 15 residues.

This clone has more than one count but fewer than ten. J is TRBJ1-3 and V is TRBV11-3; possibly TRBD1 for D (5 bases). The germline V gene has CDR1 SGHNT and CDR2 YENEEA. The CDR3 has 16 amino acids. The V and J ends lost 5 bases and 0 bases respectively, with 14 bases between them. The CDR3 DNA reads as TGTGCCAGCAGCAGAGGACAACCTGCCTCTGGAAACACCATATATTTT. Amino acids: CASSRGQPASGNTIYF.

In this sample, this clone turned up a few times. This chain connects TRBV15 to TRBJ2-5; 7 nucleotides agree with TRBD2. The CDR3 is 14 residues long. In germline, CDR1 is LNHNV, CDR2 YYDKDF (reference sequence). V lost 1 base to trimming and J lost 2 bases; unmatched junction nucleotides: 1. DNA for the CDR3: TGTGCCACCAGCAGAGCGGGGGGTCAAGAGACCCAGTACTTC. This sequence encodes CATSRAGGQETQYF.

On this clone: Distinct nucleotide sequences in the sample also encode this CDR3. The CDR3 nucleotides are TGTGCCGGACAACAGGCAGAAGGAGAAAAACTGTTTTTT. Translated, it gives CAGQQAEGEKLFF. The chain is built from TRBV2 and TRBJ1-4, with D perhaps TRBD1 (5 bases). The germline V and J ends were trimmed by 11 bases and 8 bases, with 18 bases remaining between them. Germline assignment: CDR1 SNHLY and CDR2 FYNNEI. The CDR3 runs to 13 residues.

V gene TRBV7-2 combines with J gene TRBJ2-7; 10 bases fit TRBD2. The CDR3 spans 14 residues. The V gene's germline CDR1 is SGHTA and CDR2 FQGNSA. V was clipped by 5 bases and J by 1 base; unmatched bases: 2. The CDR3 nucleotides read TGTGCCAGCAGCCAAGCGGGGGGGTCCTACGAGCAGTACTTC. This sequence encodes CASSQAGGSYEQYF.

This chain joins TRBV28 and TRBJ2-5; D is perhaps TRBD1 or TRBD2 (5 bases each). Per germline, CDR1 MDHEN and CDR2 SYDVKM. The V end lost 3 bases, the J end lost 3 bases, and 11 bases lay between the germline ends. This CDR3 is built from 14 residues. CDR3 region: CASSLFRGEETQYF. Here the CDR3 DNA reads TGTGCCAGCAGTTTGTTTCGGGGCGAAGAGACCCAGTACTTC. Combining the CDR3 with reference TRBV28 and TRBJ2-5 gives the whole variable domain DVKVTQSSRYLVKRTGEKVFLECVQDMDHENMFWYRQDPGLGLRLIYFSYDVKMKEKGDIPEGYSVSREKKERFSLILESASTNQTSMYLCASSLFRGEETQYFGPGTRLLVL.